This TCR beta chain was identified in a study of CD8 T cells in ankylosing spondylitis (dated by TCRdb to the late 2010s). Looking at the study overall: To find TCR variants linked to disease, the study profiled T cell receptor beta repertoires in ankylosing spondylitis patients and healthy donors. Peripheral blood samples were taken, and synovial fluid was additionally collected from ankylosing spondylitis patients. The full study cohort was made up of 20 to 25 ankylosing spondylitis patients and approximately 100 healthy donors. Summary of the overall study and its limitations: Some of the motif variants had been reported before in the synovial fluid and blood of reactive arthritis patients, a finding that suggests common disease-initiation mechanisms. A TCR beta motif of seven or eight highly homologous amino acid variants appeared characteristic of blood from ankylosing spondylitis patients. Significant enrichment of the disease-linked clones was reported in matched synovial fluid samples from ankylosing spondylitis patients. In peripheral blood, the disease-linked clones were found at relatively low frequencies and had a CD8+ phenotype.

The run used an Illumina HiSeq 2500. Quantitative 5'-RACE with molecular barcodes was used to prepare TCR beta libraries. The authors processed their data as follows. A new computational method, built on a probabilistic model of VDJ rearrangement, was used to identify disease-linked TCR variants. The public sequencing data were trimmed at Q25 with fastp and processed into clonotypes with MiXCR by TCRdb, which kept only in-frame beta chains. Rows are combined by CDR3 protein, so each entry shows the most common genes and DNA. Here the V and J calls rest on TCRdb's processing, not on the authors' analysis. The sample table records about 39,000 distinct CDR3 sequences; about 9.3% of these occur just once. Around 16% of the sample is in the top ten clones. This clonotype occurred many times. The target of this receptor is not known. No much larger clone exists at a distance of one base, and base qualities are not known.

For CDR1 and CDR2, the germline V gene lists MDHEN and SYDVKM. V is pared back by 5 bases and J by 8 bases, with 9 bases lying between the germline termini. Counted from cysteine to phenylalanine, this CDR3 has 12 amino acids. The sequence is cut down to CDR3 DNA, 36 bases in frame from base 1. The sequence derives from a male donor with ankylosing spondylitis or in good health (not recorded which). The V and J genes are TRBV28 and TRBJ2-2; no D segment can be confidently identified. Sequences were obtained from blood, either unsorted or a sorted T cell fraction (not recorded which). Here the CDR3 is given as CASSPHGGELFF. DNA sequence: TGTGCCAGCAGTCCCCATGGAGGGGAGCTGTTTTTT.